This entry lists 32 T cell receptor beta chains sequenced from one sample in a study of blood T cell repertoires in COVID-19. TCRdb's table, derived via immunoSEQ multiplex PCR, lists solely in-frame clones and lacks some. The table records approximately 210,000 clones, 83% of them present only once. The sample was peripheral blood. The receptors originated from a man aged 50-60 years with active or convalescent COVID-19.

The chain has TRBV27 and TRBJ2-3; 9 bases align to TRBD2. CDR1 is MNHEY, CDR2 SMNVEV, per germline (reference sequence). J gave up 1 base and V 3 bases, and 8 bases lay outside the gene matches. This CDR3 comprises 17 residues. The DNA of the CDR3 is TGTGCCAGCAGTTTGACGGCTAGCGGGACTGGCACAGATACGCAGTATTTT. Amino acids: CASSLTASGTGTDTQYF.

V usage is TRBV15 and J usage is TRBJ2-6, with D hard to call. This CDR3 has 15 amino acids. Germline loops: CDR1 LNHNV, CDR2 YYDKDF (reference sequence). With 1 base removed from V and 2 bases from J, the gap between germline ends came to 6 bases. DNA of the CDR3: TGTGCCACCAGCAGAGGTGGCACTGGGGCCAACGTCCTGACTTTC. Protein sequence: CATSRGGTGANVLTF. Drawing the rest from reference TRBV15 and TRBJ2-6, the complete variable domain is DAMVIQNPRYQVTQFGKPVTLSCSQTLNHNVMYWYQQKSSQAPKLLFHYYDKDFNNEADTPDNFQSRRPNTSFCFLDIRSPGLGDTAMYLCATSRGGTGANVLTFGAGSRLTVL.

V gene TRBV6-5 combines with J gene TRBJ2-7, with D perhaps matching TRBD1 (5 bases). V shed 6 bases and J shed 3 bases, with 9 bases lying between them. The germline gives CDR1 MNHEY, CDR2 SVGAGI. This CDR3 has 12 amino acids. In DNA form, the CDR3 reads TGTGCCAGCAGCCAAGACAGCTACGAGCAGTACTTC. It translates to CASSQDSYEQYF.

This sequence joins TRBV7-3 and TRBJ2-2, with TRBD2 identical over 7 bases. The germline gives CDR1 SGHTA, CDR2 FQGTGA. CDR3 size: 14 residues. The V gene end was trimmed by 8 bases and the J gene end by 2 bases; junction bases not matched to a gene: 5. The chain's CDR3 is CASSGTTNTGELFF. CDR3 DNA sequence: TGTGCCAGCTCCGGGACTACAAACACCGGGGAGCTGTTTTTT. Based on the CDR3 plus reference TRBV7-3 and TRBJ2-2, the full variable domain is GAGVSQTPSNKVTEKGKYVELRCDPISGHTALYWYRQSLGQGPEFLIYFQGTGAADDSGLPNDRFFAVRPEGSVSTLKIQRTERGDSAVYLCASSGTTNTGELFFGEGSRLTVL.

This chain uses TRBV3-1 (or the pseudogene TRBV3-2) with TRBJ1-2, with D possibly being TRBD1 (5 bases). V was clipped by 5 bases and J by 2 bases, with 6 bases between them. There are 12 residues in the CDR3. Germline CDR1 is LGHDT and CDR2 is YNNKEL (reference sequence). The chain's CDR3 is CASSTGNYGYTF. The CDR3 bases are TGTGCCAGCAGCACAGGAAACTATGGCTACACCTTC.

The chain has TRBV4-3 and TRBJ2-3, with TRBD2 identical over 9 bases. Trimming at V came to 0 bases and at J to 6 bases, leaving 7 bases not matched to a gene. The germline V gene has CDR1 LGHNA and CDR2 YSLEER. The CDR3 extends over 16 amino acids. In DNA form, the CDR3 reads TGCGCCAGCAGCCAAGATTTGGCGGGGGGGCGCGATACGCAGTATTTT. This encodes CASSQDLAGGRDTQYF.

This rearrangement joins TRBV10-3 to TRBJ1-2; perhaps TRBD1 as D (5 bases). Germline CDR1 reads ENHRY; CDR2 reads SYGVKD. This CDR3 spans 18 amino acids. With 0 bases removed from V and 2 bases from J, the gap between germline ends came to 19 bases. The CDR3: CAISESGGRGRYNYGYTF. As DNA, the CDR3 is TGTGCCATCAGTGAGTCGGGGGGGAGGGGCCGATACAACTATGGCTACACCTTC.

The chain employs TRBV6-4 and TRBJ2-2, with D maybe TRBD1 (5 bases). The V gene's germline CDR1 is MRHNA and CDR2 SNTAGT. V was trimmed by 6 bases and J by 0 bases, leaving 8 bases between them. The CDR3 is 14 amino acids. CDR3 sequence reads: CASSPTANTGELFF. The DNA for the CDR3 is TGTGCCAGCAGCCCGACAGCGAACACCGGGGAGCTGTTTTTT.

The V and J genes are TRBV5-1 and TRBJ1-5; TRBD1 matches 7 bases. The V gene's germline CDR1 is SGHRS and CDR2 YFSETQ. V shed 4 bases and J 0 bases; nucleotides not matched to a gene: 13. The CDR3 consists of 18 residues. Here the CDR3 DNA reads TGCGCCAGCAGCCTGGGGTTGGGGACAGACTATAGCAATCAGCCCCAGCATTTT. Protein product: CASSLGLGTDYSNQPQHF.

This clone was picked up a small number of times. V usage is TRBV10-3 and J usage is TRBJ2-5; D is perhaps TRBD2 (6 bases). This CDR3 is 12 amino acids long. Germline-derived CDR1 and CDR2 are ENHRY and SYGVKD. V lost 5 bases and J lost 4, with 8 bases in between. The CDR3 coding sequence is TGTGCCATCAGTCTCGGGGGAGAGACCCAGTACTTC. It is translated as CAISLGGETQYF.

The chain has TRBV12-5 and TRBJ1-2; D may be TRBD1 (5 bases). Germline CDR1 and CDR2: LGHNT and FRNRAP. CDR3 length: 12 residues. Trimming cost V 5 bases and J 4 bases, with 8 bases left between them. The CDR3 reads CASGQGGYGYTF. Written as DNA, the CDR3 is TGTGCTAGTGGTCAGGGCGGCTATGGCTACACCTTC.

V is TRBV10-1 and J is TRBJ2-3, with D perhaps TRBD2 (6 bases). CDR1 WNHNN and CDR2 SYGVQD come from the germline V gene (reference sequence). The CDR3 is made up of 17 amino acids. Trimming left V 6 bases short and J 2 bases short, with 21 bases between. The CDR3 DNA sequence: TGCGCCAGCAGCGACCCTCGGGGAGGAGGATTCACAGATACGCAGTATTTT. As protein: CASSDPRGGGFTDTQYF.

The rearrangement uses TRBV12-5 and TRBJ2-2, with TRBD2 matching 8 bases. CDR3 size: 19 residues. Germline CDR1 and CDR2: LGHNT and FRNRAP. V trimming: 4 bases; J trimming: 2 bases; junction bases outside the gene matches: 15. CDR3 coding DNA: TGTGCTAGTGGTTCCCCAGGAGGTAGCGGGATCCTCAACACCGGGGAGCTGTTTTTT. The encoded protein is CASGSPGGSGILNTGELFF. The whole variable domain, filled in from reference TRBV12-5 and TRBJ2-2, reads DARVTQTPRHKVTEMGQEVTMRCQPILGHNTVFWYRQTMMQGLELLAYFRNRAPLDDSGMPKDRFSAEMPDATLATLKIQPSEPRDSAVYFCASGSPGGSGILNTGELFFGEGSRLTVL.

This clone was picked up one time. The V call is TRBV6-4, the J call TRBJ2-1; TRBD2 matches at 7 bases. Germline CDR1 and CDR2: MRHNA and SNTAGT. The ends lost 0 bases at V and 8 bases at J; junction bases unmatched: 7. The CDR3 loop spans 15 amino acids. This CDR3 reads CASSDSAGVRDEQFF. In DNA, the CDR3 is TGTGCCAGCAGTGACTCGGCGGGGGTCAGGGATGAGCAGTTCTTC.

This clone was detected a few times. This CDR3 reads CASSQSGVGGNTEAFF. CDR3 DNA sequence: TGTGCCAGCAGCCAGAGCGGGGTGGGAGGGAACACTGAAGCTTTCTTT. The V call is TRBV7-9, the J call TRBJ1-1; D not resolved. The V gene lost 5 bases and the J gene lost 1 base, with 17 bases spanning the gap. CDR1 SEHNR and CDR2 FQNEAQ come from the germline V gene (reference sequence). The CDR3 has 16 residues.

The rearrangement uses TRBV29-1 and TRBJ2-1; TRBD1 matches 9 bases. Germline V gene sequence: CDR1 SQVTM, CDR2 ANQGSEA. V shed 3 bases and J 6 bases; nucleotides not matched to a gene: 6. CDR3 length: 14 residues. CDR3 sequence (DNA): TGCAGCGTTGATCTGGACAGGGGCCCCAATGAGCAGTTCTTC. As protein: CSVDLDRGPNEQFF.

V gene TRBV6-6 combines with J gene TRBJ1-2; D remains ambiguous. V was clipped by 7 bases and J by 6 bases, with 15 bases between them. The CDR3 sequence is 13 residues long. CDR1 MNHNY and CDR2 SVGAGI come from the germline V gene (reference sequence). CDR3 sequence (DNA): TGTGCCAGCACCCGGGAGGGTAGTAATGGCTACACCTTC. Its translation is CASTREGSNGYTF.

This chain's CDR3 is CATSALPGTGGLLGETQYF. The CDR3 DNA reads TGTGCCACCAGTGCCTTGCCGGGGACAGGGGGATTGTTGGGAGAGACCCAGTACTTC. The genes are TRBV24-1 and TRBJ2-5; 11 bases match TRBD1. The CDR3 consists of 19 residues. Looked up from germline, CDR1 is KGHDR and CDR2 is SFDVKD. V shed 5 bases and J 4 bases; nucleotides not matched to a gene: 17.

This clone was observed a handful of times. This chain links TRBV7-6 with TRBJ1-2, with D perhaps matching TRBD1 (6 bases). In germline, CDR1 is SGHVS, CDR2 FNYEAQ. The ends were cut back, 5 bases at V and 5 bases at J, with 18 bases in the middle. The CDR3 has 15 residues. CDR3 amino acids: CASSPNSGGSYGYTF. In nucleotides, the CDR3 is TGTGCCAGCAGCCCAAATTCTGGGGGCTCTTATGGCTACACCTTC.

This chain links TRBV4-1 with TRBJ2-1; 7 bases are a match to TRBD1. Germline V gene lookup returns CDR1 MGHRA and CDR2 YSYEKL. CDR3 size: 15 residues. Trimming cost V 5 bases and J 2 bases; bases outside gene matches: 6. The CDR3, as DNA: TGCGCCAGCAGCAAGATAGGGACAGCCTACAATGAGCAGTTCTTC. As protein: CASSKIGTAYNEQFF.

V is TRBV11-3 and J is TRBJ2-2; 11 nucleotides align to TRBD2. V lost 6 bases to trimming and J lost 7 bases; unmatched junction nucleotides: 7. Germline V gene sequence: CDR1 SGHNT, CDR2 YENEEA. The CDR3 runs to 15 residues. For the CDR3, the DNA is TGTGCCAGCAGTTCGACTAGCGGGGAGGTCGGGGAGCTGTTTTTT. Its translation: CASSSTSGEVGELFF.

This clone is termed medium-sized. The genes are TRBV27 and TRBJ1-2; 7 bases agree with TRBD1. This CDR3 has 14 amino acids. The junction had 12 bases not matched to a gene; V was cut back by 6 bases and J by 8 bases. Per the germline V gene, CDR1 is MNHEY and CDR2 is SMNVEV (reference sequence). The CDR3 DNA reads as TGTGCCAGCAGGTTCGGGACAGCCCGCGAGGGCTACACCTTC. Its protein product is CASRFGTAREGYTF.

This clone has ten or more counts. The chain carries TRBV5-1 and TRBJ1-4; D not resolved. The germline gives CDR1 SGHRS, CDR2 YFSETQ. With 0 bases removed from V and 10 bases from J, the gap between germline ends came to 10 bases. The CDR3 is 13 residues long. The CDR3 here is CASSLDSGRKLFF. CDR3 in DNA: TGCGCCAGCAGCTTGGACAGTGGCCGAAAACTGTTTTTT.

The chain combines TRBV11-2 with TRBJ1-4; 9 nucleotides align to TRBD1. Trimming removed 5 bases from V and 8 bases from J; junction bases left unmatched: 15. Germline V gene data show CDR1 as SGHAT and CDR2 as FQNNGV. The CDR3 has 17 residues. The CDR3 reads CASSPRGQGAPTEKLFF. The DNA for the CDR3 is TGTGCCAGCAGCCCTAGGGGACAGGGTGCGCCTACGGAAAAACTGTTTTTT.

The rearrangement joins TRBV5-6 to TRBJ2-3; 8 nucleotides agree with TRBD2. V shed 0 bases and J 0 bases; nucleotides not matched to a gene: 0. This CDR3 is 15 amino acids long. Germline CDR1 is SGHDT and CDR2 is YYEEEE. CDR3 nucleotides: TGTGCCAGCAGCTTGGGACTAGCGAGCACAGATACGCAGTATTTT. Protein product: CASSLGLASTDTQYF.

This rearrangement joins TRBV14 to TRBJ2-1; 7 bases line up with TRBD1. The CDR3 is made up of 16 amino acids. Germline V gives CDR1 SGHDN, CDR2 FVKESK. V trimming: 1 base; J trimming: 3 bases; junction bases outside the gene matches: 6. This CDR3 is CASSQVWTGHYNEQFF. CDR3 in DNA: TGTGCCAGCAGCCAAGTTTGGACAGGACACTACAATGAGCAGTTCTTC. Full variable domain (remainder filled in from reference TRBV14 and TRBJ2-1): EAGVTQFPSHSVIEKGQTVTLRCDPISGHDNLYWYRRVMGKEIKFLLHFVKESKQDESGMPNNRFLAERTGGTYSTLKVQPAELEDSGVYFCASSQVWTGHYNEQFFGPGTRLTVL.

This clone has only a few counts. This chain links TRBV7-8 with TRBJ1-2; possible D gene TRBD1, 6 bases. This CDR3 is 15 amino acids long. V lost 5 bases, J lost 4 bases, and 17 bases lay in between. The germline CDR1 and CDR2 sequences are SGHVS and FQNEAQ. DNA for the CDR3: TGTGCCAGCAGCCCGATGACAGGTAGAAGCTATGGCTACACCTTC. The encoded protein is CASSPMTGRSYGYTF. The full variable domain, in which reference TRBV7-8 and TRBJ1-2 provide the parts outside the CDR3, is GAGVSQSPRYKVAKRGQDVALRCDPISGHVSLFWYQQALGQGPEFLTYFQNEAQLDKSGLPSDRFFAERPEGSVSTLKIQRTQQEDSAVYLCASSPMTGRSYGYTFGSGTRLTVV.

The chain is built from TRBV27 and TRBJ2-7, with TRBD1 identical over 8 bases. The ends lost 3 bases at V and 2 bases at J; junction bases unmatched: 9. This CDR3 spans 16 amino acids. Per germline, CDR1 MNHEY and CDR2 SMNVEV (reference sequence). The CDR3 loop is CASSFPDRGRTYEQYF. The CDR3 DNA reads TGTGCCAGCAGTTTCCCCGACAGGGGACGGACCTACGAGCAGTACTTC.

CDR3 residues: CASSRGSGSLPDTQYF. The CDR3 DNA is TGTGCCAGTAGTAGGGGAAGCGGGAGTTTACCAGATACGCAGTATTTT. The J gene is TRBJ2-3, the V gene TRBV19, with 8 nucleotides matching TRBD2. The length of the CDR3 is 16 residues. V shed 4 bases and J 4 bases; nucleotides not matched to a gene: 10. Germline V gene sequence: CDR1 LNHDA, CDR2 SQIVND (reference sequence).

This chain uses TRBV5-1 with TRBJ2-7; 8 positions agree with TRBD1. There are 16 residues in the CDR3. CDR1 is SGHRS and CDR2 is YFSETQ in the germline V gene. Germline trimming cut 4 bases from V and 0 bases from J; bases unmatched to any gene: 9. As DNA, the CDR3 is TGCGCCAGCAGCAGAGCCGGGACAGGTCACTCCTACGAGCAGTACTTC. It is translated as CASSRAGTGHSYEQYF.

This clone appeared a single time. This sequence joins TRBV5-1 and TRBJ2-1, with TRBD1 identical over 9 bases. V trimming: 2 bases; J trimming: 5 bases; junction bases outside the gene matches: 5. CDR1 SGHRS and CDR2 YFSETQ come from the germline V gene. The CDR3 length is 15 residues. The CDR3 DNA reads as TGCGCCAGCAGCTTATGGACAGGGGAGGACAATGAGCAGTTCTTC. Translation: CASSLWTGEDNEQFF.

The rearrangement joins TRBV7-6 to TRBJ2-5; TRBD2 agrees at 14 bases. Germline CDR1 and CDR2: SGHVS and FNYEAQ. The CDR3 is 17 amino acids. V was clipped by 6 bases and J by 1 base; unmatched bases: 7. The CDR3 spells CASRPTSGRGLQETQYF. The CDR3 DNA sequence: TGTGCCAGCAGACCGACTAGCGGGAGGGGCCTCCAAGAGACCCAGTACTTC.